A single sample is the source of the 25 T cell receptor beta chains below, sequenced in a study of OX40 agonist ivuxolimab in advanced cancers. TCRdb keeps only in-frame clones here, not all; method: immunoSEQ multiplex PCR. The table lists some 49,000 clones, about 88% of them singletons, with roughly half in the top ten. Sequenced material: CD4+ or CD8+ T cells sorted from blood, taken in a trial of the OX40 agonist ivuxolimab. These receptor sequences come from an adult with an advanced solid tumor such as melanoma, head and neck, liver or kidney cancer.

This clone was counted between two and nine times. CDR3 protein: CASSVGVGGNTGELFF. In nucleotides, the CDR3 is TGTGCCAGCAGCGTAGGGGTCGGGGGAAACACCGGGGAGCTGTTTTTT. The chain joins TRBV9 to TRBJ2-2; D perhaps matches TRBD2 (6 bases). Germline CDR1 SGDLS, CDR2 YYNGEE. The CDR3 loop spans 16 amino acids. V was trimmed by 0 bases and J by 2 bases, leaving 11 bases between them.

The genes are TRBV7-9 and TRBJ2-3, with 8 bases identical to TRBD1. Trimming took 4 bases from V and 2 from J; bases not matched to a gene: 8. Germline CDR1 reads SEHNR; CDR2 reads FQNEAQ (reference sequence). The CDR3 sequence is 16 residues long. The CDR3 coding sequence is TGTGCCAGCAGCTCGACCGGGACAGGCTACACAGATACGCAGTATTTT. Protein: CASSSTGTGYTDTQYF.

V is TRBV19 and J is TRBJ2-1; TRBD1 matches 8 bases. There are 16 residues in the CDR3. Trimming removed 3 bases from V and 6 bases from J; junction bases left unmatched: 10. The germline gives CDR1 LNHDA, CDR2 SQIVND (reference sequence). CDR3 loop: CASSMQGAISLNEQFF. The CDR3 nucleotides are TGTGCCAGTAGTATGCAGGGGGCCATTTCCCTCAATGAGCAGTTCTTC. Full variable domain (outside the CDR3, taken from reference TRBV19 and TRBJ2-1): DGGITQSPKYLFRKEGQNVTLSCEQNLNHDAMYWYRQDPGQGLRLIYYSQIVNDFQKGDIAEGYSVSREKKESFPLTVTSAQKNPTAFYLCASSMQGAISLNEQFFGPGTRLTVL.

The chain links TRBV2 to TRBJ2-5; 11 nucleotides line up with TRBD2. The DNA matches TRBJ2-7 better at its end, which makes the J call doubtful. CDR1 and CDR2 from the germline V gene are SNHLY and FYNNEI. The CDR3 runs to 15 residues. CDR3 sequence: CASRKGLADAYEQYF. The CDR3 nucleotides are TGTGCCAGCAGGAAGGGACTAGCGGACGCCTACGAGCAGTACTTC.

V and J are TRBV19 and TRBJ2-2; D is perhaps TRBD1 (5 bases). Deletions cut 3 bases from V and 2 bases from J, with 7 bases between. Germline CDR1 is LNHDA and CDR2 is SQIVND (reference sequence). This CDR3 has 14 residues. The CDR3 nucleotides are TGTGCCAGTAGTATGCAGGGCAACACCGGGGAGCTGTTTTTT. Amino acids: CASSMQGNTGELFF.

The V and J genes are TRBV6-6 and TRBJ2-3; no reliable D call. The ends were cut back, 6 bases at V and 3 bases at J, with 4 bases in the middle. The germline gives CDR1 MNHNY, CDR2 SVGAGI (reference sequence). CDR3 length: 11 residues. Here the CDR3 DNA reads TGTGCCAGCAGCATTACAGATACGCAGTATTTT. As protein: CASSITDTQYF.

The chain carries TRBV9 and TRBJ2-7; D may be TRBD2 (5 bases). V gave up 5 bases and J gave up 3 bases, with 18 bases separating them. Germline V gives CDR1 SGDLS, CDR2 YYNGEE. The CDR3 runs 15 residues. CDR3 in amino acids: CASSLTGETVYEQYF. In DNA, the CDR3 is TGTGCCAGCAGTTTGACCGGGGAAACCGTCTACGAGCAGTACTTC. Drawing the rest from reference TRBV9 and TRBJ2-7, the complete variable domain is DSGVTQTPKHLITATGQRVTLRCSPRSGDLSVYWYQQSLDQGLQFLIQYYNGEERAKGNILERFSAQQFPDLHSELNLSSLELGDSALYFCASSLTGETVYEQYFGPGTRLTVT.

The chain has TRBV11-3 and TRBJ2-2; the match to TRBD1 covers 8 bases. CDR1 is SGHNT and CDR2 is YENEEA in the germline V gene. The CDR3 length is 13 residues. The ends lost 5 bases at V and 7 bases at J; junction bases unmatched: 3. CDR3 DNA sequence: TGTGCCAGCAGCCGACAGGGGATCGGGGAGCTGTTTTTT. Translation: CASSRQGIGELFF.

The chain has TRBV5-6 and TRBJ2-5; D remains ambiguous. The CDR3 runs 15 residues. Trimming pared 0 bases from V and 2 bases from J, leaving 11 bases between. CDR1 is SGHDT and CDR2 is YYEEEE in the germline V gene. Written as DNA, the CDR3 is TGTGCCAGCAGCTTGGTGGCAGGCATACAAGAGACCCAGTACTTC. This translates into CASSLVAGIQETQYF.

V usage is TRBV18 and J usage is TRBJ2-3, with TRBD2 matching 8 bases. CDR3 length equals 14 residues. Trimming cost V 4 bases and J 6 bases; bases outside gene matches: 6. Germline V CDR1 and CDR2: KGHSH, LQKENI. CDR3 sequence: CASSLGTRYDTQYF. As DNA, the CDR3 is TGTGCCAGCTCACTTGGGACTAGGTACGATACGCAGTATTTT.

The V and J genes are TRBV27 and TRBJ2-3; D might be TRBD1 (5 bases). CDR3 length equals 15 residues. Germline CDR1 is MNHEY and CDR2 is SMNVEV (reference sequence). V was trimmed by 0 bases and J by 4 bases, leaving 11 bases between them. The CDR3 loop is CASSLSPIQADTQYF. The CDR3 DNA reads as TGTGCCAGCAGTTTATCTCCGATACAGGCAGATACGCAGTATTTT.

CDR3 region: CASSASGGETQYF. DNA of the CDR3: TGTGCCAGCAGTGCTTCGGGGGGGGAGACCCAGTACTTC. V gene TRBV6-4 combines with J gene TRBJ2-5; 8 nucleotides match TRBD2. The V gene's germline CDR1 is MRHNA and CDR2 SNTAGT. CDR3 length equals 13 residues. The J segment lost 5 bases and the V segment lost 4 bases, leaving 3 bases of the junction unmatched.

The chain is built from TRBV28 and TRBJ1-6; D gene ambiguous. Germline CDR1 and CDR2: MDHEN and SYDVKM. V was cut by 7 bases and J by 9 bases, with 19 bases left in between. This CDR3 is built from 15 residues. The CDR3 spells CASKGQTPVISPLHF. The CDR3 nucleotides are TGTGCCAGCAAAGGTCAGACCCCCGTAATTTCACCCCTCCACTTT.

V usage is TRBV6-1 and J usage is TRBJ2-7; 7 positions match TRBD1. V was pared by 4 bases and J by 1 base, with 1 base of the junction left unmatched. The CDR3 is 13 amino acids. Germline assignment: CDR1 MNHNS and CDR2 SASEGT. CDR3 DNA sequence: TGTGCCAGCAGTGGGGACAGTTCCTACGAGCAGTACTTC. Encoded protein: CASSGDSSYEQYF.

V and J are TRBV9 and TRBJ2-5, with D perhaps being TRBD1 or TRBD2 (5 bases each). The J call may be in error: the DNA end matches TRBJ2-7 better. Germline V CDR1 and CDR2: SGDLS, YYNGEE. CDR3 length: 14 residues. This CDR3 reads CASSVGGTAYEQYF. CDR3 DNA: TGTGCCAGCAGCGTAGGGGGGACGGCCTACGAGCAGTACTTC.

The gene calls are TRBV5-1 and TRBJ2-1; D not resolved. Trimming cost V 4 bases and J 6 bases, with 20 bases left between them. The CDR3 loop spans 16 amino acids. Germline CDR1 and CDR2: SGHRS and YFSETQ. The CDR3 DNA is TGCGCCAGCAGCCCCCCCAAAGCCAGTGGTTTCAATGAGCAGTTCTTC. The encoded protein is CASSPPKASGFNEQFF.

The chain couples TRBV6-5 to TRBJ2-3; the match to TRBD2 covers 7 bases. The V gene's germline CDR1 is MNHEY and CDR2 SVGAGI. V lost 5 bases, J lost 8 bases, and 10 bases stayed unmatched. There are 14 residues in the CDR3. CDR3: CASSGGGDFGTQYF. The CDR3 DNA sequence: TGTGCCAGCAGTGGGGGGGGAGATTTTGGTACGCAGTATTTT.

The V call is TRBV7-2, the J call TRBJ2-1, with D perhaps TRBD2 (5 bases). Germline assignment: CDR1 SGHTA and CDR2 FQGNSA. V was trimmed by 3 bases and J by 10 bases, leaving 10 bases between them. This CDR3 has 12 amino acids. The DNA for the CDR3 is TGTGCCAGCAGCTTGACGGGGTACGAGCAGTTCTTC. It specifies CASSLTGYEQFF. Full variable domain (missing parts from reference TRBV7-2 and TRBJ2-1): GAGVSQSPSNKVTEKGKDVELRCDPISGHTALYWYRQSLGQGLEFLIYFQGNSAPDKSGLPSDRFSAERTGGSVSTLTIQRTQQEDSAVYLCASSLTGYEQFFGPGTRLTVL.

V usage is TRBV6-7 and J usage is TRBJ1-2; 8 bases agree with TRBD1. TRBV6-7 qualifies as an ORF whose function is uncertain. The CDR3 has 18 amino acids. The V segment lost 5 bases and the J segment 3 bases; nucleotides outside the gene matches: 17. In DNA, the CDR3 is TGTGCCAGCAGTCCAGGACAGGGAGCTGTCCAGCCCCACTATGGCTACACCTTC. Translated, it gives CASSPGQGAVQPHYGYTF.

This chain connects TRBV30 to TRBJ2-7; no clear D gene. Trimming stripped 5 bases from V and 3 bases from J, with 14 bases between. The CDR3 contains 13 residues. Germline V gives CDR1 GTSNPN, CDR2 SVGIG (reference sequence). CDR3 residues: CAWAPGPLYEQYF. The CDR3 nucleotides are TGTGCCTGGGCCCCGGGTCCCCTCTACGAGCAGTACTTC. Looking up the rest from reference TRBV30 and TRBJ2-7 gives the full variable domain: SQTIHQWPATLVQPVGSPLSLECTVEGTSNPNLYWYRQAAGRGLQLLFYSVGIGQISSEVPQNLSASRPQDRQFILSSKKLLLSDSGFYLCAWAPGPLYEQYFGPGTRLTVT.

This chain links TRBV4-3 with TRBJ2-2, with D unresolved. The CDR3 has 14 residues. V was pared by 7 bases and J by 7 bases, with 16 bases between. The germline CDR1 and CDR2 sequences are LGHNA and YSLEER. The CDR3, as DNA: TGCGCCAGCAACCCCGGACCGAGAAGCGGGGAGCTGTTTTTT. It is translated as CASNPGPRSGELFF.

The CDR3 sequence: CASTTGGWNTGELFF. CDR3 DNA: TGTGCCAGCACTACGGGGGGCTGGAACACCGGGGAGCTGTTTTTT. The chain joins TRBV6-6 to TRBJ2-2, with D possibly matching TRBD2 (7 bases). This CDR3 comprises 15 residues. Germline V gene lookup returns CDR1 MNHNY and CDR2 SVGAGI (reference sequence). V lost 7 bases and J 1 base, leaving 13 bases between the germline ends.

The chain couples TRBV28 to TRBJ1-1; D not resolved. Germline values: CDR1 MDHEN, CDR2 SYDVKM. The CDR3 sequence is 12 residues long. V dropped 4 bases and J dropped 5 bases, with 8 bases sitting between them. CDR3 nucleotides: TGTGCCAGCAGTTCAAGAGTAACTGAAGCTTTCTTT. The encoded protein is CASSSRVTEAFF. Based on the CDR3 plus reference TRBV28 and TRBJ1-1, the full variable domain is DVKVTQSSRYLVKRTGEKVFLECVQDMDHENMFWYRQDPGLGLRLIYFSYDVKMKEKGDIPEGYSVSREKKERFSLILESASTNQTSMYLCASSSRVTEAFFGQGTRLTVV.

This clone has more than one count but fewer than ten. V usage is TRBV4-1 and J usage is TRBJ2-3; maybe TRBD1 (6 bases). Germline CDR1 reads MGHRA; CDR2 reads YSYEKL. Trimming left V 4 bases short and J 2 bases short, with 13 bases between. CDR3 length: 15 residues. This CDR3 reads CASSPGDRHTDTQYF. As DNA, the CDR3 is TGCGCCAGCAGCCCCGGAGACAGGCACACAGATACGCAGTATTTT.

The rearrangement links TRBV7-2 to TRBJ2-3; D may be TRBD1 (6 bases). CDR1 and CDR2 (germline): SGHTA, FQGNSA. The CDR3 length is 15 residues. V was clipped by 5 bases and J by 0 bases, with 12 bases between them. The CDR3 here is CASSPPGHSTDTQYF. The CDR3 DNA follows: TGTGCCAGCAGCCCCCCGGGACATAGCACAGATACGCAGTATTTT.